This T cell receptor (beta chain) comes out of a study of somatic mutations in cytotoxic T cells in rheumatoid arthritis. Study summary: Flow cytometry sorted some V beta antibody-stained T-cell populations to nearly 100% purity, V beta1+ cells among them being sequenced for TCRB.

The CDR3 covers 13 residues. Germline CDR1 MNHEY, CDR2 SVGAGI. Sequencing was performed with immunoSEQ multiplex PCR; in TCRdb, only in-frame clones are kept and a portion is missing. The sample contains 15,000 to 20,000 clones, roughly 75% of which appear only once. The sequence was obtained from an adult with rheumatoid arthritis. Specimen: CD8+ T cells sorted from blood. The chain employs TRBV6-5 and TRBJ2-5, with TRBD2 matching over 10 bases. The end of the DNA aligns better with TRBJ2-7, so the J call may be wrong. CDR3 region: CASSLAGTYEQYF. The CDR3, as DNA: TGTGCCAGCTCACTAGCGGGAACCTACGAGCAGTACTTC.